The rows below give T cell receptor beta chains drawn from one sample of a study of T cells in Graves' hyperthyroidism and ophthalmopathy. TCRdb reprocessed the multiplex PCR reads via MiXCR and lists one record per CDR3 protein. The sample contains about 740,000 distinct CDR3 sequences, 14% of which appear only once. Sequences were obtained from blood. The receptors come from a woman under 30 with Graves' hyperthyroidism. The CDR3 runs from the conserved cysteine through the conserved F or W. D genes are given only for firm matches.

j_call d_call v_call cdr3_aa
TRBJ2-1 . TRBV7-9 CASSPVRESHEQFF
TRBJ1-1 TRBD1 TRBV6-1 CASSTSTGGRTEAFF
TRBJ2-5 . TRBV28 CASSNGLGETQYF
TRBJ2-3 . TRBV7-3 CASSFTGLSTDTQYF
TRBJ2-5 . TRBV20-1 CSARDLAVIEETQYF
TRBJ1-1 TRBD1 TRBV29-1 CSVVLQGKNTEAFF
TRBJ2-1 TRBD2 TRBV20-1 CSARPPTSGVNEQFF
TRBJ2-5 TRBD2 TRBV7-9 CASSLVRPGLAVKETQYF
TRBJ2-3 TRBD2 TRBV2 CASGSRTSVGTDTQYF
TRBJ1-1 . TRBV20-1 CSASRDLRGTEAFF
TRBJ2-5 . TRBV5-5 CASSLWTVTRETQYF
TRBJ2-7 . TRBV5-1 CASSLAGVGEQYF
TRBJ1-2 . TRBV19 CASSIGNRVSSGYTF
TRBJ1-2 . TRBV7-9 CASTFGSNYGYTF
TRBJ1-4 . TRBV6-2/TRBV6-3 CASSYRLASTNEKLFF
TRBJ2-7 . TRBV7-9 CASSFWGSMNSYEQYF
TRBJ2-4 TRBD2 TRBV2 CASSALAGGGNIQYF
TRBJ2-1 TRBD2 TRBV28 CASSLDSRGLGPDEQFF
TRBJ1-5 . TRBV27 CASSLHGSEAYQPQHF
TRBJ2-1 . TRBV7-9 CASSRRRDEQFF
TRBJ1-2 . TRBV24-1 CATSDFVEEGLAAYTF
TRBJ2-2 . TRBV30 CAWEIRETKTGELFF
TRBJ1-5 . TRBV28 CASSFRKGLLSQPQHF
TRBJ2-1 . TRBV14 CASSPLDFSSYNEQFF
TRBJ2-7 . TRBV29-1 CSVTPTGAYEQYF
TRBJ2-1 . TRBV27 CASSPPGLRNEQFF
TRBJ1-4 . TRBV5-1 CASSFSTGTQGEKLFF